The 27 T cell receptor beta chains listed next were all sequenced from one sample in a study of T cells in Graves' hyperthyroidism and ophthalmopathy. The TCR beta CDR3 regions underwent amplification using RNA transcripts as the source. In the first-round RT-PCR of the TCR CDR3, the HTBI primer set was used. A single record per CDR3 protein comes from TCRdb applying MiXCR to the multiplex PCR reads. The repertoire consists of more than 500,000 distinct CDR3 sequences, with about 45% occurring once and the leading ten covering about two fifths. Sequencing was done on a sample of peripheral blood or thyroid tissue (not recorded which). These receptors were collected from an adult woman with Graves' disease, either hyperthyroidism or ophthalmopathy (not recorded which).

This clonotype was picked up a small number of times. CDR3 DNA sequence: TGTGCCAGCCCCCCAGCTACAGGGACGAACACTGAAGCTTTCTTT. Amino acids: CASPPATGTNTEAFF. The chain is built from TRBV28 and TRBJ1-1, with D maybe TRBD1 (6 bases). V lost 8 bases, J lost 1 base, and 17 bases lay in between. The CDR3 spans 15 residues. CDR1 is MDHEN, CDR2 SYDVKM, per germline.

This clonotype was recorded many times. The rearrangement links TRBV4-3 to TRBJ1-3; weak D call: TRBD1 (5 bases). CDR3 length: 16 amino acids. V was shortened by 0 bases and J by 4 bases, with 13 bases between the two germline ends. Per the germline V gene, CDR1 is LGHNA and CDR2 is YSLEER. CDR3 loop: CASSQDRRGSGNTIYF. The CDR3 DNA reads as TGCGCCAGCAGCCAAGATCGACGGGGCTCGGGAAACACCATATATTTT.

The chain carries TRBV6-5 and TRBJ2-7, with D perhaps TRBD2 (6 bases). CDR1 MNHEY and CDR2 SVGAGI come from the germline V gene. This CDR3 has 14 amino acids. Deletions cut 7 bases from V and 5 bases from J, with 18 bases between. The CDR3 DNA reads TGTGCCAGCATCGAAGGTGGGAGGACCCACGAGCAGTACTTC. Its translation: CASIEGGRTHEQYF.

This clonotype occurred a few times. The chain couples TRBV10-3 to TRBJ1-3; D ambiguous. The CDR3 has 13 residues. The V end lost 5 bases, the J end lost 4 bases, and 9 bases lay between the germline ends. Germline CDR1 is ENHRY and CDR2 is SYGVKD. The CDR3 DNA reads as TGTGCCATCAGTTCTGACCGAGGAAACACCATATATTTT. It specifies CAISSDRGNTIYF.

This clonotype was seen many times. The chain combines TRBV5-1 with TRBJ1-2; TRBD1 is a possible D gene (6 bases). The CDR3 extends over 15 amino acids. V shed 0 bases and J shed 4 bases, with 13 bases lying between them. In germline, CDR1 is SGHRS, CDR2 YFSETQ. The CDR3 loop reads CASSLEGQIAYGYTF. The CDR3 region has the DNA TGCGCCAGCAGCTTGGAGGGACAAATTGCCTATGGCTACACCTTC.

The chain has TRBV2 and TRBJ1-2; unclear D gene. V dropped 6 bases and J dropped 8 bases, with 16 bases sitting between them. Looked up from germline, CDR1 is SNHLY and CDR2 is FYNNEI. The CDR3 is 13 amino acids. CDR3 amino acids: CASSLSGSSGYTF. The CDR3 DNA reads as TGTGCCAGCAGCTTATCAGGCAGCTCGGGCTACACCTTC. Variable domain in full (rest from reference TRBV2 and TRBJ1-2): EPEVTQTPSHQVTQMGQEVILRCVPISNHLYFYWYRQILGQKVEFLVSFYNNEISEKSEIFDDQFSVERPDGSNFTLKIRSTKLEDSAMYFCASSLSGSSGYTFGSGTRLTVV.

The CDR3 DNA follows: TGTGCCAGCAGCGAAACAGGGACAGGGGGCGAGGGCTACACCTTC. Translated, it gives CASSETGTGGEGYTF. The chain carries TRBV7-9 and TRBJ1-2, with TRBD1 matching over 12 bases. The CDR3 totals 15 residues. V trimming: 5 bases; J trimming: 8 bases; junction bases outside the gene matches: 9. Germline assignment: CDR1 SEHNR and CDR2 FQNEAQ (reference sequence).

Comment on this clonotype: Germline and junction disagree at one end, which may indicate a read error. The chain employs TRBV25-1 and TRBJ1-2, with D possibly matching TRBD1 (5 bases). The germline CDR1 and CDR2 sequences are MGHDK and SYGVNS. The CDR3 sequence is 16 residues long. CDR3 nucleotides: TGTGCCATCAGTGATTCCGGGACCCCGAAAGGGTATGGCTACACCTTC. This translates into CAISDSGTPKGYGYTF.

The genes are TRBV7-9 and TRBJ1-1, with 10 bases identical to TRBD1. The CDR3 totals 14 residues. The J segment lost 2 bases and the V segment lost 8 bases, leaving 5 bases of the junction unmatched. Germline V gene sequence: CDR1 SEHNR, CDR2 FQNEAQ (reference sequence). The CDR3 bases are TGTGCCAGCGGGGAGACAGGGGGCAACACTGAAGCTTTCTTT. It yields the protein CASGETGGNTEAFF.

The chain has TRBV10-3 and TRBJ1-1; 8 bases match TRBD1. Germline V gives CDR1 ENHRY, CDR2 SYGVKD. The CDR3 runs to 16 residues. With 10 bases clipped from V and 0 bases from J, the junction kept 13 bases outside the gene matches. The CDR3 sequence: CASRRTPQGVNTEAFF. The CDR3 DNA follows: TGTGCCAGCAGAAGGACGCCACAGGGGGTGAACACTGAAGCTTTCTTT.

The chain uses TRBV10-3 and TRBJ1-3, with 11 bases that match TRBD1. V lost 10 bases, J lost 3 bases, and 5 bases stayed unmatched. The germline V gene encodes CDR1 ENHRY and CDR2 SYGVKD. The CDR3 spans 14 residues. DNA for the CDR3: TGTGCCACTGGACAGGGGGCTGATGGAAACACCATATATTTT. It codes for CATGQGADGNTIYF.

This clonotype was detected a few times. The rearrangement joins TRBV20-1 to TRBJ2-2, with D unclear. Germline assignment: CDR1 DFQATT and CDR2 SNEGSKA (reference sequence). The germline V and J ends were trimmed by 1 base and 0 bases, with 12 bases remaining between them. This CDR3 comprises 16 residues. The CDR3 protein is CSARGNYLANTGELFF. The CDR3 coding sequence is TGCAGTGCTAGAGGCAACTACCTTGCGAACACCGGGGAGCTGTTTTTT.

The chain is built from TRBV7-2 and TRBJ2-5; a weak D match, TRBD1 (5 bases). The CDR3 length is 13 residues. Trimming stripped 6 bases from V and 5 bases from J, with 13 bases between. CDR1 and CDR2 from the germline V gene are SGHTA and FQGNSA. The DNA of the CDR3 is TGTGCCAGCAGATCAAGGGGAAGGGAGACCCAGTACTTC. Translation gives CASRSRGRETQYF.

The rearrangement links TRBV19 to TRBJ1-1, with TRBD1 matching 9 bases. V was pared by 5 bases and J by 5 bases, with 6 bases of the junction left unmatched. CDR1 is LNHDA and CDR2 is SQIVND in the germline V gene (reference sequence). The CDR3 is made up of 14 amino acids. DNA of the CDR3: TGTGCCAGTAGTGCCGGACAGGGGAGTACTGAAGCTTTCTTT. Amino acids: CASSAGQGSTEAFF.

This clonotype appeared once. V usage is TRBV24-1 and J usage is TRBJ1-5, with 10 bases aligning to TRBD1. V gave up 4 bases and J gave up 3 bases; unmatched junction bases: 2. CDR1 and CDR2 from the germline V gene are KGHDR and SFDVKD. The CDR3 totals 15 residues. CDR3 amino acids: CATSETGGPNQPQHF. The CDR3, as DNA: TGTGCCACCAGTGAGACAGGGGGCCCCAATCAGCCCCAGCATTTT.

This rearrangement joins TRBV15 to TRBJ2-2; D is unclear. With 5 bases removed from V and 2 bases from J, the gap between germline ends came to 9 bases. CDR3 length: 14 residues. Germline CDR1 reads LNHNV; CDR2 reads YYDKDF (reference sequence). This CDR3 is CATSHRLNTGELFF. The CDR3 nucleotides are TGTGCCACCAGCCATAGACTCAACACCGGGGAGCTGTTTTTT.

DNA for the CDR3: TGTGCCACCAGCAGAGGAGTATCCTACAATGAGCAGTTCTTC. Its protein product is CATSRGVSYNEQFF. V and J are TRBV15 and TRBJ2-1; D gene ambiguous. Per the germline V gene, CDR1 is LNHNV and CDR2 is YYDKDF (reference sequence). The length of the CDR3 is 14 residues. Trimming took 1 base from V and 1 from J, leaving 5 bases between them.

This clonotype was found many times. The chain couples TRBV12-3 or TRBV12-4 to TRBJ2-7; D gene ambiguous. The length of the CDR3 is 14 residues. V shed 6 bases and J shed 3 bases, with 15 bases lying between them. CDR3: CASSVDRPGYEQYF. In DNA form, the CDR3 reads TGTGCCAGCAGCGTCGATCGTCCTGGCTACGAGCAGTACTTC.

The rearrangement uses TRBV27 and TRBJ1-1, with D perhaps matching TRBD1 (5 bases). V lost 8 bases, J lost 3 bases, and 16 bases lay in between. Germline CDR1 is MNHEY and CDR2 is SMNVEV (reference sequence). CDR3 size: 14 residues. This CDR3 reads CASGGGGPDTEAFF. CDR3 nucleotide sequence: TGTGCCAGCGGGGGAGGCGGTCCCGACACTGAAGCTTTCTTT.

The genes are TRBV7-8 and TRBJ2-7, with D possibly matching TRBD2 (6 bases). The V end was cut by 6 bases, the J end by 6 bases, with 21 bases between. The CDR3 has 15 residues. Per germline, CDR1 SGHVS and CDR2 FQNEAQ. This CDR3 is CASSPLGGKFSEQYF. The CDR3 DNA reads as TGTGCCAGCAGTCCCCTGGGCGGGAAATTCTCCGAGCAGTACTTC.

The rearrangement uses TRBV5-1 and TRBJ2-7, with D unclear. The V end was cut by 4 bases, the J end by 6 bases, with 8 bases between. The germline V gene encodes CDR1 SGHRS and CDR2 YFSETQ. CDR3 length equals 11 residues. CDR3 protein: CASSIGSEQYF. The CDR3 coding sequence is TGCGCCAGCAGCATTGGGTCCGAGCAGTACTTC.

J is TRBJ2-5 and V is TRBV7-9, with 12 nucleotides matching TRBD2. CDR3 length: 15 amino acids. Losses at the gene ends were 9 bases for V and 5 bases for J; bases not matched to a gene: 10. Germline lookup yields CDR1 SEHNR and CDR2 FQNEAQ (reference sequence). This CDR3 is CASSWKLAGGETQYF. In DNA, the CDR3 is TGTGCCAGTAGTTGGAAACTAGCGGGAGGCGAGACCCAGTACTTC.

The CDR3 region is CASSLSLSSGNTIYF. CDR3 sequence (DNA): TGTGCCAGCAGCTTATCGCTGAGCTCTGGAAACACCATATATTTT. The rearrangement joins TRBV11-2 to TRBJ1-3; D ambiguous. Trimming cost V 2 bases and J 0 bases, with 8 bases left between them. Germline CDR1 is SGHAT and CDR2 is FQNNGV. The CDR3 sequence is 15 residues long. Full variable domain (missing parts from reference TRBV11-2 and TRBJ1-3): EAGVAQSPRYKIIEKRQSVAFWCNPISGHATLYWYQQILGQGPKLLIQFQNNGVVDDSQLPKDRFSAERLKGVDSTLKIQPAKLEDSAVYLCASSLSLSSGNTIYFGEGSWLTVV.

This clonotype was recorded at least ten times. J is TRBJ2-5 and V is TRBV12-3 or TRBV12-4, with D possibly matching TRBD2 (5 bases). Trimming cost V 8 bases and J 2 bases, with 12 bases left between them. The CDR3 covers 13 residues. CDR3 amino acids: CASGLAVQETQYF. As DNA, the CDR3 is TGTGCCAGCGGGCTAGCAGTACAAGAGACCCAGTACTTC.

This chain uses TRBV10-3 with TRBJ2-5; 7 nucleotides agree with TRBD2. CDR1 and CDR2 from the germline V gene are ENHRY and SYGVKD. V lost 10 bases, J lost 5 bases, and 10 bases stayed unmatched. This CDR3 spans 13 amino acids. The CDR3 protein is CATTPLLAETQYF. The CDR3 DNA reads as TGTGCCACCACCCCTCTACTAGCGGAGACCCAGTACTTC.

The chain employs TRBV10-3 and TRBJ1-5; tentatively, D is TRBD1 (5 bases). V lost 3 bases, J lost 2 bases, and 26 bases lay in between. CDR3 length: 20 amino acids. In germline, CDR1 is ENHRY, CDR2 SYGVKD. The CDR3 nucleotides are TGTGCCATCAGTGATTCCCCCCTGGGGGAGCTCCGGAGAGGCAATCAGCCCCAGCATTTT. Protein: CAISDSPLGELRRGNQPQHF.

The chain combines TRBV10-3 with TRBJ1-1; 9 bases are a match to TRBD1. From germline, CDR1 is ENHRY and CDR2 SYGVKD. After removal of 6 bases from V and 3 bases from J, the junction contained 8 bases not matched to a gene. The CDR3 has 15 amino acids. CDR3 amino acids: CAISAGTGTDTEAFF. CDR3 coding DNA: TGTGCCATCAGCGCTGGGACAGGGACGGACACTGAAGCTTTCTTT.